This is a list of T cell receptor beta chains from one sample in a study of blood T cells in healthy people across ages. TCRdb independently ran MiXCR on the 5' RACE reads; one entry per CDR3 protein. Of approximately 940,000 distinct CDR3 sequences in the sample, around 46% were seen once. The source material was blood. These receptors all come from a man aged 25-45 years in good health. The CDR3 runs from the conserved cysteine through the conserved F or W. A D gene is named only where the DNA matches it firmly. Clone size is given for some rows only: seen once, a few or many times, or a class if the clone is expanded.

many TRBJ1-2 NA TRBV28 CASSSPGTNNYGYTF TGTGCCAGCAGTTCCCCCGGGACAAATAACTATGGCTACACCTTC
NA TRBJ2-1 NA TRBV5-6 CASSTPTGTYNEQFF TGTGCCAGCAGCACACCGACAGGTACCTACAATGAGCAGTTCTTC
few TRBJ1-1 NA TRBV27 CASSLSGGGTEAFF TGTGCCAGCAGTTTGTCCGGGGGCGGCACTGAAGCTTTCTTT
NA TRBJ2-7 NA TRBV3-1 CASSQFAGSSYEQYF TGTGCCAGCAGCCAATTCGCAGGGAGCTCCTACGAGCAGTACTTC
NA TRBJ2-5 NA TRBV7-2 CASSLVITGTQYF TGTGCCAGCAGCTTAGTTATCACTGGGACCCAGTACTTC
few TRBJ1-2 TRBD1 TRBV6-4 CASSDRTGNNYGYTF TGTGCCAGCAGTGATCGGACAGGGAACAACTATGGCTACACCTTC
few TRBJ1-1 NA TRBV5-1 CASSLDPSNTEAFF TGCGCCAGCAGCTTGGACCCGTCGAACACTGAAGCTTTCTTT
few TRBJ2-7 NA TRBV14 CASSQLGVPYEQYF TGTGCCAGCAGCCAATTAGGGGTCCCCTACGAGCAGTACTTC
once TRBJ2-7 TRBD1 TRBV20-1 CSARRPGGPRNEQYF TGCAGTGCTAGACGGCCAGGGGGCCCTCGGAATGAGCAGTACTTC
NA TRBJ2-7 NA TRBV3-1 CASSSGDRQHYEQYF TGTGCCAGCAGCAGCGGGGACAGACAACACTACGAGCAGTACTTC
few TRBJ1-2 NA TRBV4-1 CASSQRVLDYGYTF TGCGCCAGCAGCCAAAGGGTATTGGACTATGGCTACACCTTC
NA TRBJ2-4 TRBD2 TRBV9 CASSVAVGTSGANIQYF TGTGCCAGCAGCGTAGCGGTAGGGACTAGCGGGGCCAACATTCAGTACTTC
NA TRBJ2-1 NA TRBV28 CASSLGLGLPTDEQFF TGTGCCAGCAGTTTGGGTCTTGGACTTCCCACGGATGAGCAGTTCTTC
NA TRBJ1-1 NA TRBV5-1 CASSLVEGRGNTEAFF TGCGCCAGCAGCCTTGTTGAGGGCAGGGGCAACACTGAAGCTTTCTTT
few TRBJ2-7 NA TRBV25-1 CASSESWGEQYF TGTGCCAGCAGTGAATCCTGGGGCGAGCAGTACTTC
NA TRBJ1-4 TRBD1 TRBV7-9 CASSPQGGRINEKLFF TGTGCCAGCAGCCCTCAGGGGGGACGGATTAATGAAAAACTGTTTTTT
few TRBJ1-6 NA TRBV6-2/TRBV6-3 CASRINRAQSPLHF TGTGCCAGCAGAATCAACAGGGCTCAATCACCCCTCCACTTT
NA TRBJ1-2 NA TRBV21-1 CASSKAQPRWGYTF TGTGCCAGCAGCAAAGCACAGCCGCGTTGGGGCTACACCTTC
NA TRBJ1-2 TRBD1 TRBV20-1 CSARRDRVGYTF TGCAGTGCTAGAAGGGACAGGGTAGGCTACACCTTC
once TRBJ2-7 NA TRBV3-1 CANQIVGSCSYEQYF TGTGCCAACCAGATAGTCGGGTCCTGCTCCTACGAGCAGTACTTC
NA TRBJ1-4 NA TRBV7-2 CASSASMANEKLFF TGTGCCAGCAGCGCCAGTATGGCTAATGAAAAACTGTTTTTT
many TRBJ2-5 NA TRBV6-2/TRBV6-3 CASSFTGTTQETQYF TGTGCCAGCAGTTTTACCGGGACAACACAAGAGACCCAGTACTTC
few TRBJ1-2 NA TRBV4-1 CASSQEERIYGYTF TGCGCCAGCAGCCAAGAAGAACGCATCTATGGCTACACCTTC
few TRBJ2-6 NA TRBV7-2 CASSLYLNSGANVLTF TGTGCCAGCAGCTTATACCTAAACTCTGGGGCCAACGTCCTGACTTTC
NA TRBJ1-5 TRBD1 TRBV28 CASSSRGSNQPQHF TGTGCCAGCAGTTCCAGGGGGAGCAATCAGCCCCAGCATTTT
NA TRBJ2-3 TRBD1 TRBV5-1 CASSPKDRGGTDTQYF TGCGCCAGCAGCCCAAAGGACAGGGGAGGCACAGATACGCAGTATTTT
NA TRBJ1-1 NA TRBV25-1 CASSRSTGYTEAFF TGTGCCAGCAGTCGATCGACAGGATACACTGAAGCTTTCTTT
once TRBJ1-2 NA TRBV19 CASSPLLRAGDTF TGTGCCAGTAGTCCCCTTCTTCGGGCAGGGGACACCTTC
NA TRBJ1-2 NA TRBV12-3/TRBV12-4 CASRARGHYGYTF TGTGCCAGCAGGGCCCGGGGGCACTATGGCTACACCTTC